This entry concerns a single T cell receptor beta chain. The data belong to a study of T cells in localized non-small cell lung cancer. The CDR3 is made up of 16 amino acids. V shed 1 base and J 5 bases; nucleotides not matched to a gene: 5. The germline V gene encodes CDR1 LNHNV and CDR2 YYDKDF (reference sequence). The data were produced by immunoSEQ multiplex PCR, yet TCRdb's version contains in-frame clones alone and is incomplete. The top ten clones hold 2.5% to 3% of a sample with some 30,000 clones, about 88% of them seen once. Sequenced here: peripheral blood, sampled before any cancer treatment. This TCR derives from a female donor of 60 years or more with stage I lung adenocarcinoma. V usage is TRBV15 and J usage is TRBJ2-7; 13 positions match TRBD2. The CDR3 coding sequence is TGTGCCACCAGCAGAGGGACTAGCGGGAGTATCAACGAGCAGTACTTC. Its translation is CATSRGTSGSINEQYF.